Listed below are T cell receptor beta chains from one sample, sequenced in a study of OX40 agonist ivuxolimab in advanced cancers. Here immunoSEQ multiplex PCR was the method, and the copy in TCRdb shows in-frame clones only, minus some. Of some 55,000 clones listed, 65% to 85% were seen once; the top ten hold around an eighth. The sample here was CD4+ or CD8+ T cells sorted from blood, taken in a trial of the OX40 agonist ivuxolimab. The source is an adult with an advanced solid tumor such as melanoma, head and neck, liver or kidney cancer. CDR3s include the opening cysteine and the closing phenylalanine or tryptophan. D genes are given only for firm matches. Clone size appears in some rows only: once, few, many, or a class for an expanded clone.

J gene: TRBJ2-5; D gene: NA; clone size: NA; V gene: TRBV20-1; CDR3 DNA: TGCAGTGCTACAGGGAAGGAGACCCAGTACTTC; CDR3 protein: CSATGKETQYF
J gene: TRBJ2-5; D gene: NA; clone size: NA; V gene: TRBV29-1; CDR3 DNA: TGCAGCGGAGGGACTCTCCAAGAGACCCAGTACTTC; CDR3 protein: CSGGTLQETQYF
J gene: TRBJ2-7; D gene: NA; clone size: NA; V gene: TRBV5-1; CDR3 DNA: TGCGCCAGCAGCGCGAACAACTACGAGCAGTACTTC; CDR3 protein: CASSANNYEQYF
J gene: TRBJ2-3; D gene: TRBD1; clone size: NA; V gene: TRBV20-1; CDR3 DNA: TGCAGCAACCGGGACAGGGGAACGCAGTATTTT; CDR3 protein: CSNRDRGTQYF
J gene: TRBJ2-2; D gene: TRBD1; clone size: once; V gene: TRBV5-1; CDR3 DNA: TGCGCCAGCAGCCCCCACGAGGGGGCCGACACCGGGGAGCTGTTTTTT; CDR3 protein: CASSPHEGADTGELFF
J gene: TRBJ2-7; D gene: TRBD1; clone size: NA; V gene: TRBV6-6; CDR3 DNA: TGTGCCAGCAATCCCGGGACAGGGGGCGTCGACGAGCAGTACTTC; CDR3 protein: CASNPGTGGVDEQYF
J gene: TRBJ1-3; D gene: NA; clone size: NA; V gene: TRBV6-5; CDR3 DNA: TGTGCCAGCACGGACCGAGGTGGAAACACCATATATTTT; CDR3 protein: CASTDRGGNTIYF
J gene: TRBJ2-7; D gene: NA; clone size: NA; V gene: TRBV6-6; CDR3 DNA: TGTGCCAGCAGAGGGGACTCCTACGAGCAGTACTTC; CDR3 protein: CASRGDSYEQYF
J gene: TRBJ1-1; D gene: NA; clone size: NA; V gene: TRBV7-6; CDR3 DNA: TGTGCCAGCAGCTTAGCGGATCCGGGACGGGGGGTAACTGAAGCTTTCTTT; CDR3 protein: CASSLADPGRGVTEAFF
J gene: TRBJ2-1; D gene: TRBD2; clone size: NA; V gene: TRBV7-2; CDR3 DNA: TGTGCCAGCAGCTTATCAATGGCGGGAGGCAATGAGCAGTTCTTC; CDR3 protein: CASSLSMAGGNEQFF
J gene: TRBJ2-2; D gene: TRBD1; clone size: few; V gene: TRBV27; CDR3 DNA: TGTGCCAGCAGTTCTGGCAGGGGGCTAACCGGGGAGCTGTTTTTT; CDR3 protein: CASSSGRGLTGELFF
J gene: TRBJ1-2; D gene: NA; clone size: once; V gene: TRBV5-1; CDR3 DNA: TGCGCCAGCAGCTTGGATGGACAGGGCTACACCTTC; CDR3 protein: CASSLDGQGYTF
J gene: TRBJ2-5; D gene: TRBD1; clone size: NA; V gene: TRBV19; CDR3 DNA: TGTGCCAGTACGCGGACAGGGGGTACGGAGACCCAGTACTTC; CDR3 protein: CASTRTGGTETQYF
J gene: TRBJ1-5; D gene: NA; clone size: NA; V gene: TRBV6-1; CDR3 DNA: TGTGCCAGCAGATCCGGGACCCTCGGCAATCAGCCCCAGCATTTT; CDR3 protein: CASRSGTLGNQPQHF
J gene: TRBJ2-1; D gene: NA; clone size: NA; V gene: TRBV7-9; CDR3 DNA: TGTGCCAGCAGCTTAGCCAGGGGCACCTACAATGAGCAGTTCTTC; CDR3 protein: CASSLARGTYNEQFF
J gene: TRBJ2-7; D gene: TRBD2; clone size: NA; V gene: TRBV11-1; CDR3 DNA: TGTGCCAGCAGCTTAGATGTAGCGGGGCGGTACGAGCAGTACTTC; CDR3 protein: CASSLDVAGRYEQYF
J gene: TRBJ2-3; D gene: NA; clone size: NA; V gene: TRBV1; CDR3 DNA: TGCACCAGCAGCCAAGATCGAGCGGGAGAAATAAGCTTGACAGATACGCAGTATTTT; CDR3 protein: CTSSQDRAGEISLTDTQYF
J gene: TRBJ2-5; D gene: NA; clone size: once; V gene: TRBV18; CDR3 DNA: TGTGCCAGCTCTCCGCAAGGCCGTGAGACCCAGTACTTC; CDR3 protein: CASSPQGRETQYF
J gene: TRBJ2-2; D gene: TRBD2; clone size: few; V gene: TRBV19; CDR3 DNA: TGTGCCAGCAGAGGACTAGCGGGGCCCGGGGAGCTGTTTTTT; CDR3 protein: CASRGLAGPGELFF
J gene: TRBJ2-3; D gene: NA; clone size: NA; V gene: TRBV2; CDR3 DNA: TGTGCCAGCAGTGAAGGGCGGGGAGCGGTAGATACGCAGTATTTT; CDR3 protein: CASSEGRGAVDTQYF
J gene: TRBJ2-1; D gene: NA; clone size: once; V gene: TRBV6-1; CDR3 DNA: TGTGCCAGCGGGGGTACTGGGAATGAGCAGTTCTTC; CDR3 protein: CASGGTGNEQFF
J gene: TRBJ2-1; D gene: NA; clone size: NA; V gene: TRBV28; CDR3 DNA: TGTGCCAGCAGTGTTGTGTGGGGACCCAATGAGCAGTTCTTC; CDR3 protein: CASSVVWGPNEQFF
J gene: TRBJ2-7; D gene: TRBD2; clone size: NA; V gene: TRBV11-2; CDR3 DNA: TGTGCCAGCAGCATAGGGGCCCTAGCGGGGGGTAATGAGCAGTACTTC; CDR3 protein: CASSIGALAGGNEQYF
J gene: TRBJ1-5; D gene: NA; clone size: NA; V gene: TRBV7-9; CDR3 DNA: TGTGCCAGCAGCCCTGGGACACAGGGTGATCAGCCCCAGCATTTT; CDR3 protein: CASSPGTQGDQPQHF
J gene: TRBJ2-2; D gene: NA; clone size: NA; V gene: TRBV5-6; CDR3 DNA: TGTGCCAGCGGAAGGAGGTCCAACACCGGGGAGCTGTTTTTT; CDR3 protein: CASGRRSNTGELFF
J gene: TRBJ1-3; D gene: NA; clone size: NA; V gene: TRBV29-1; CDR3 DNA: TGCAGCGTTGAAGGGACGGCTGGAAACACCATATATTTT; CDR3 protein: CSVEGTAGNTIYF
J gene: TRBJ2-7; D gene: TRBD2; clone size: NA; V gene: TRBV28; CDR3 DNA: TGTGCCAGCAGTTACCTCCCTCTATCTGCTAGAGGGAGGGCCTACGAGCAGTACTTC; CDR3 protein: CASSYLPLSARGRAYEQYF
J gene: TRBJ1-1; D gene: NA; clone size: NA; V gene: TRBV2; CDR3 DNA: TGTGCCAGCAGTGAATCAGGGGTCGGGAGAGGCACTGAAGCTTTCTTT; CDR3 protein: CASSESGVGRGTEAFF
J gene: TRBJ1-5; D gene: NA; clone size: NA; V gene: TRBV6-1; CDR3 DNA: TGTGCCAGCAGTGAAAATAGAGAAAATCAGCCCCAGCATTTT; CDR3 protein: CASSENRENQPQHF
J gene: TRBJ2-3; D gene: NA; clone size: NA; V gene: TRBV5-6; CDR3 DNA: TGTGCCAGCAGCGCTCTAGGCCGCACAGATACGCAGTATTTT; CDR3 protein: CASSALGRTDTQYF
J gene: TRBJ2-5; D gene: NA; clone size: NA; V gene: TRBV18; CDR3 DNA: TGTGCCAGCTCATCCTACAGGGAAGAGACCCAGTACTTC; CDR3 protein: CASSSYREETQYF
J gene: TRBJ2-7; D gene: NA; clone size: NA; V gene: TRBV28; CDR3 DNA: TGTGCCAGCAGGGGCGGAGGTAGCTACGAGCAGTACTTC; CDR3 protein: CASRGGGSYEQYF
J gene: TRBJ1-6; D gene: NA; clone size: NA; V gene: TRBV2; CDR3 DNA: TGTGCCAGCAGGGGGAGACAGGAATCGCGGTCACCCCTCCACTTT; CDR3 protein: CASRGRQESRSPLHF
J gene: TRBJ2-5; D gene: NA; clone size: NA; V gene: TRBV2; CDR3 DNA: TGTGCCAGCAAATCCCCGGGGGGCGGCCCCCAAGAGACCCAGTACTTC; CDR3 protein: CASKSPGGGPQETQYF
J gene: TRBJ2-7; D gene: NA; clone size: NA; V gene: TRBV30; CDR3 DNA: TGTGCCGGAATGGACGCCTTCTACGAGCAGTACTTC; CDR3 protein: CAGMDAFYEQYF